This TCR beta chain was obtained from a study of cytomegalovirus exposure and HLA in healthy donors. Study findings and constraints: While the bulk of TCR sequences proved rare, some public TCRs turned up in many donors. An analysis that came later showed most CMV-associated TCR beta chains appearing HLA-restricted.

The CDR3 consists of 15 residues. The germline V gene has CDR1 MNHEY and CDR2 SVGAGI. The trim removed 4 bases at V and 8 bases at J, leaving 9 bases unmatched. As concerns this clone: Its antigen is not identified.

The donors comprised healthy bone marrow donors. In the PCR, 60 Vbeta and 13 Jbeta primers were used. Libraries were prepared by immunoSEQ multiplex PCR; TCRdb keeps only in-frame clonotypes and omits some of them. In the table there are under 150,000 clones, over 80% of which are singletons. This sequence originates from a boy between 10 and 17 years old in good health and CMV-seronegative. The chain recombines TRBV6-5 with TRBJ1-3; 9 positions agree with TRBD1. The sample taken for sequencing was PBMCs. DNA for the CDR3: TGTGCCAGCAGTTCGAGACAGGGGGTGGCGGACACCATATATTTT. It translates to CASSSRQGVADTIYF.